These 5 T cell receptor beta chains were all obtained from the same sample, sequenced in a study of shared clonotypes between healthy human individuals. Some clones are missing from TCRdb's copy, which holds only in-frame ones; the method was immunoSEQ multiplex PCR. Among about 480,000 clones listed, roughly 85% were seen once. Sequencing input: PBMCs. Receptors originate from a woman aged 40 to 55 in good health. Some clones in this sample may be carry-over from other donors' samples.

The genes are TRBV6-1 and TRBJ2-1; D is ambiguous. This CDR3 is built from 14 residues. Trimming cost V 7 bases and J 3 bases, with 13 bases left between them. Per germline, CDR1 MNHNS and CDR2 SASEGT. The CDR3 is CASKKDNNYNEQFF. The CDR3 DNA sequence: TGTGCCAGCAAGAAAGATAACAACTACAATGAGCAGTTCTTC.

This clone was seen once. The rearrangement uses TRBV9 and TRBJ2-1; the match to TRBD2 covers 8 bases. Germline V gives CDR1 SGDLS, CDR2 YYNGEE. V was clipped by 5 bases and J by 3 bases; unmatched bases: 10. This CDR3 is built from 16 residues. The CDR3 DNA follows: TGTGCCAGCAGTGAGTCGGGTAGCGGGGTCTACAATGAGCAGTTCTTC. As protein: CASSESGSGVYNEQFF.

V gene TRBV6-1 combines with J gene TRBJ2-7; TRBD1 is a possible D gene (6 bases). V gave up 5 bases and J gave up 6 bases, with 20 bases separating them. Looked up from germline, CDR1 is MNHNS and CDR2 is SASEGT. The length of the CDR3 is 15 residues. The CDR3 is CASSPRGGWGSEQYF. CDR3 sequence (DNA): TGTGCCAGCAGTCCACGTGGGGGCTGGGGATCCGAGCAGTACTTC.

This clone occurred a few times. The genes are TRBV5-1 and TRBJ2-7; the match to TRBD2 covers 10 bases. Germline V gene lookup returns CDR1 SGHRS and CDR2 YFSETQ. The CDR3 extends over 14 amino acids. With 1 base clipped from V and 5 bases from J, the junction kept 3 bases outside the gene matches. The CDR3 DNA sequence: TGCGCCAGCAGCTTGAAGCTAGCGGGAGACGAGCAGTACTTC. This translates into CASSLKLAGDEQYF. Using reference TRBV5-1 and TRBJ2-7 for the parts outside the CDR3, the full variable domain is KAGVTQTPRYLIKTRGQQVTLSCSPISGHRSVSWYQQTPGQGLQFLFEYFSETQRNKGNFPGRFSGRQFSNSRSEMNVSTLELGDSALYLCASSLKLAGDEQYFGPGTRLTVT.

The chain has TRBV9 and TRBJ2-1; tentative D call: TRBD1 (5 bases). CDR3 size: 15 residues. Per germline, CDR1 SGDLS and CDR2 YYNGEE. V lost 0 bases and J lost 5, with 12 bases in between. The CDR3 loop reads CASSVGQQENNEQFF. The CDR3 nucleotides read TGTGCCAGCAGCGTAGGACAACAGGAGAACAATGAGCAGTTCTTC.